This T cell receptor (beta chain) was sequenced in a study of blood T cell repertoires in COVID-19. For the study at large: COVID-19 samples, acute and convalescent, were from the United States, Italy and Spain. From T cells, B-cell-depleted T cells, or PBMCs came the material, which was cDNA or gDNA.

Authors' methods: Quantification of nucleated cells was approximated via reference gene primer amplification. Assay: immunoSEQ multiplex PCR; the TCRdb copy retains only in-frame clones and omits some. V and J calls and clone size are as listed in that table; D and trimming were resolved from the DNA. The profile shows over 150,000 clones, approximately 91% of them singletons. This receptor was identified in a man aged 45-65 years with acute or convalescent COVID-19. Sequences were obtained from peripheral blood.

CDR3 coding DNA: TGTGCCAGCAGCCCGACGGGGGGGGCGGGGCCCGGGGAGCTGTTTTTT. Residues: CASSPTGGAGPGELFF. The chain couples TRBV27 to TRBJ2-2; 8 nucleotides agree with TRBD2. Germline trimming cut 6 bases from V and 6 bases from J; bases unmatched to any gene: 12. Germline CDR1 and CDR2: MNHEY and SMNVEV (reference sequence). CDR3 length equals 16 residues.